This T cell receptor (beta chain) originates from a study of blood T cell repertoires in COVID-19. Study at large: Sources were T cells, B-cell-depleted T cells, or PBMCs; the material itself was cDNA or gDNA.

CDR1 is SGHTA, CDR2 FQGNSA, per germline. This CDR3 is built from 14 residues. Trimming took off 5 bases at V and 3 bases at J, with 11 bases between the two ends. Original processing methods: Estimation of nucleated cell counts was performed using reference gene primer amplification. Some clones are missing from TCRdb's copy, which holds only in-frame ones; the method was immunoSEQ multiplex PCR. V and J calls and clone size are given by that table; D and trimming were obtained from the DNA. The sample has approximately 89,000 clones; approximately 92% are singletons. This receptor was identified in a woman aged 55-69 years with active COVID-19. The chain has TRBV7-2 and TRBJ1-5, with D maybe TRBD1 (5 bases). The sample consisted of peripheral blood. The CDR3 sequence is CASSTDSSNQPQHF. Here the CDR3 DNA reads TGTGCCAGCAGCACCGACAGTTCCAATCAGCCCCAGCATTTT.